This T cell receptor beta chain was sequenced in a study of blood T cell repertoires in COVID-19. Study-level information: Sources were T cells, B-cell-depleted T cells, or PBMCs; the material itself was cDNA or gDNA.

In the authors' workflow: Reference gene primers were amplified, and this amplification served to estimate nucleated cell counts. Generated by immunoSEQ multiplex PCR, the TCRdb table keeps only in-frame clones and is missing some. The V and J calls and clone size are taken from that table; D and trimming were inferred from the DNA. The table shows 270,000 or so clones, with around 82% occurring only once. The CDR3 is 13 amino acids. Germline-derived CDR1 and CDR2 are SGDLS and YYNGEE. Trimming removed 3 bases from V and 6 bases from J, with 9 bases in between. Material: PBMCs or T cells enriched from blood (not recorded which). V and J are TRBV9 and TRBJ1-4; possible D gene TRBD1, 6 bases. This clonotype was obtained from a man aged 45-60 years who had recovered from COVID-19. The CDR3 bases are TGTGCCAGCAGCGCACAGGGAGATGAAAAACTGTTTTTT. This codes for CASSAQGDEKLFF.